This passage covers 2 T cell receptor beta chains from one sample sequenced in a study of PD-1 blockade in classical Hodgkin lymphoma. Specified time point: cycle 4 day 1 (C4D1), after more than five weeks of nivolumab. Each patient experienced a relapse that followed autologous stem cell transplantation, and brentuximab vedotin exposure varied. Only in-frame clones appear in the TCRdb table, and some are missing; sequencing was by immunoSEQ multiplex PCR. The table shows about 21,000 clones, with under 80% occurring only once. The sample in question was peripheral blood mononuclear cells (PBMCs), obtained before the fourth cycle of nivolumab. These receptors originate from a human donor with classical Hodgkin lymphoma.

The chain joins TRBV5-1 to TRBJ1-6; D may be TRBD1 (5 bases). Between the trimmed V and J ends, which lost 0 bases and 0 bases, there was a span of 10 bases. Germline V lookup: CDR1 SGHRS, CDR2 YFSETQ. The CDR3 covers 17 residues. The CDR3 nucleotides read TGCGCCAGCAGCTTGGGGGGGAAGAGCTCCTATAATTCACCCCTCCACTTT. Protein sequence: CASSLGGKSSYNSPLHF.

J is TRBJ2-7 and V is TRBV7-9; no definite D call. This CDR3 is 11 amino acids long. Trimming pared 1 base from V and 6 bases from J, leaving 4 bases between. The germline CDR1 and CDR2 sequences are SEHNR and FQNEAQ (reference sequence). The CDR3 loop is CASSLVSEQYF. The CDR3, as DNA: TGTGCCAGCAGCTTAGTCAGCGAGCAGTACTTC.